This TCR beta chain was recorded in a study of blood T cell repertoires in COVID-19. Across the study: There were acute and convalescent COVID-19 samples, and they came from the United States, Italy and Spain. T cells, B-cell-depleted T cells, or PBMCs provided the cDNA or gDNA that served as material.

Enrolment of Seattle patients took place during active infection, and they were followed longitudinally. CDR1 is MGHDK, CDR2 SYGVNS, per germline. V was cut by 0 bases and J by 8 bases, with 10 bases left in between. There are 14 residues in the CDR3. Per the authors' pipeline: Researchers report that nucleated cell counts were estimated from reference gene primer amplification. TCRdb's table, derived via immunoSEQ multiplex PCR, lists solely in-frame clones and lacks some. D and trimming come from the DNA, and the V and J calls and clone size come from that table. Altogether 300,000 to 450,000 clones are present, 70% to 90% being singletons, with the ten largest covering approximately 2.4%.

The specimen sequenced was peripheral blood. The receptor was derived from a woman aged 55-69 years with COVID-19, enrolled during active disease. The V gene is TRBV25-1, the J gene TRBJ1-4; TRBD1 is a possible D gene (5 bases). CDR3: CASSEYRQMEKLFF. The CDR3 bases are TGTGCCAGCAGTGAATATAGACAGATGGAAAAACTGTTTTTT.